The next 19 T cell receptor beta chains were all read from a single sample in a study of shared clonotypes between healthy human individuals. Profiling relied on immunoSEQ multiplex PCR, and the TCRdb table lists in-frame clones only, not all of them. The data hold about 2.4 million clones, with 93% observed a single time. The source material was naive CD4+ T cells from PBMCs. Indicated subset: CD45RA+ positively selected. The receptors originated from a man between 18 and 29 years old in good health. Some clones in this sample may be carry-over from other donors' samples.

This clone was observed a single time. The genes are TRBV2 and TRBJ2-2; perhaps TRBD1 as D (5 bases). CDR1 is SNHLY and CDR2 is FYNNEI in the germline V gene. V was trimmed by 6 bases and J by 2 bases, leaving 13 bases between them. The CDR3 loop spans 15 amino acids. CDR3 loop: CASSGIDRNTGELFF. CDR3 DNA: TGTGCCAGCAGCGGCATAGACAGAAACACCGGGGAGCTGTTTTTT. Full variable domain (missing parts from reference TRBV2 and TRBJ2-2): EPEVTQTPSHQVTQMGQEVILRCVPISNHLYFYWYRQILGQKVEFLVSFYNNEISEKSEIFDDQFSVERPDGSNFTLKIRSTKLEDSAMYFCASSGIDRNTGELFFGEGSRLTVL.

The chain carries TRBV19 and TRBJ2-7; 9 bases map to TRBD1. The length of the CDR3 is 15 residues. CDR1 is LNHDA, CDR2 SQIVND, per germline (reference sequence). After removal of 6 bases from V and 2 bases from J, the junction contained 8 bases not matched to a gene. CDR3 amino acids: CASRSDRGGTYEQYF. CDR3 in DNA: TGTGCCAGTAGAAGCGACAGGGGGGGTACCTACGAGCAGTACTTC.

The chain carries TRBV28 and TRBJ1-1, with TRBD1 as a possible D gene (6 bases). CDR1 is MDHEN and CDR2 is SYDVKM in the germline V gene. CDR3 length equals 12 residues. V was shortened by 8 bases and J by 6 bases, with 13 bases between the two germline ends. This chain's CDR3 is CASRPGTPEAFF. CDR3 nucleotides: TGTGCCAGCCGTCCCGGGACACCTGAAGCTTTCTTT.

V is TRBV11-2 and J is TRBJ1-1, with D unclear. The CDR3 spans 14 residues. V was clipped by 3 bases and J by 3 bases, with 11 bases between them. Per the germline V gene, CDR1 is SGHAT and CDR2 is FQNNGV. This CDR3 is CASSFKAGYTEAFF. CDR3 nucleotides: TGTGCCAGCAGCTTTAAGGCCGGCTACACTGAAGCTTTCTTT. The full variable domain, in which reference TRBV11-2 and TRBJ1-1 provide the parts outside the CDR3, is EAGVAQSPRYKIIEKRQSVAFWCNPISGHATLYWYQQILGQGPKLLIQFQNNGVVDDSQLPKDRFSAERLKGVDSTLKIQPAKLEDSAVYLCASSFKAGYTEAFFGQGTRLTVV.

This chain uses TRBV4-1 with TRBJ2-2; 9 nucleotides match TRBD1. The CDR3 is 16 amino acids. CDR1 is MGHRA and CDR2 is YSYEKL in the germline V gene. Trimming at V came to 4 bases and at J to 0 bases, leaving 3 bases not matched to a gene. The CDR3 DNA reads TGCGCCAGCAGCCTCGGACAGGGGACGAACACCGGGGAGCTGTTTTTT. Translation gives CASSLGQGTNTGELFF.

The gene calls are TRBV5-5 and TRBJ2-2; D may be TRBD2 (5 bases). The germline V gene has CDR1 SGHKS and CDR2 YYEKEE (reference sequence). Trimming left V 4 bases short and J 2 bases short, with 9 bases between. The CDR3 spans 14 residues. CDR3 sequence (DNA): TGTGCCAGCAGCCCTCGGGAAAACACCGGGGAGCTGTTTTTT. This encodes CASSPRENTGELFF. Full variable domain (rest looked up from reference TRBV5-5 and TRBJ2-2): DAGVTQSPTHLIKTRGQQVTLRCSPISGHKSVSWYQQVLGQGPQFIFQYYEKEERGRGNFPDRFSARQFPNYSSELNVNALLLGDSALYLCASSPRENTGELFFGEGSRLTVL.

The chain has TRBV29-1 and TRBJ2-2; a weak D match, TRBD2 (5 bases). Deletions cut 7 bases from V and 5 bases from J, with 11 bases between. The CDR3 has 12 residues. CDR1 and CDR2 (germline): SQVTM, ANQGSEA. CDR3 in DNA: TGCAGCGGTGGTCGCGGGACCGGGGAGCTGTTTTTT. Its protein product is CSGGRGTGELFF.

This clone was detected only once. The CDR3 coding sequence is TGTGCCAGCAGCTTAGCGACGGAGTACGAGCAGTACTTC. Encoded protein: CASSLATEYEQYF. The chain carries TRBV7-9 and TRBJ2-7; D is unresolved. CDR1 and CDR2 (germline): SEHNR, FQNEAQ (reference sequence). The CDR3 is 13 residues long. Trimming removed 0 bases at V and 4 bases at J, with 7 bases between.

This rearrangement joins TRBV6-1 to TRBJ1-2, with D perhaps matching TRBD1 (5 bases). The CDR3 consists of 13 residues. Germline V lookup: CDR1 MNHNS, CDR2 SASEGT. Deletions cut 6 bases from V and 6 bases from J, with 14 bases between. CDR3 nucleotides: TGTGCCAGCAGCCCTACAGGTTCTAATGGCTACACCTTC. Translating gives CASSPTGSNGYTF.

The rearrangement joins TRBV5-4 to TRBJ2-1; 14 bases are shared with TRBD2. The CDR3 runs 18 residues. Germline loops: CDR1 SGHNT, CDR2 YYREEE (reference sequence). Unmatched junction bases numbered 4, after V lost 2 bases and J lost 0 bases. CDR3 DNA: TGTGCCAGCAGCTTAGGGACTAGCGGGGGAGACTCCTACAATGAGCAGTTCTTC. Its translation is CASSLGTSGGDSYNEQFF.

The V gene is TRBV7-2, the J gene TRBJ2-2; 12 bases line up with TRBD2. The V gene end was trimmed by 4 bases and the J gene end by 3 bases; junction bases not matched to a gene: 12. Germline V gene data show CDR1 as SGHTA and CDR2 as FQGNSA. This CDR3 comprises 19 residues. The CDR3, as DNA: TGTGCCAGCAGCTCACAGAAAACCAGACTAGCGGGAGACACCGGGGAGCTGTTTTTT. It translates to CASSSQKTRLAGDTGELFF. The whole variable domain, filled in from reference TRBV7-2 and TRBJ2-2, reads GAGVSQSPSNKVTEKGKDVELRCDPISGHTALYWYRQSLGQGLEFLIYFQGNSAPDKSGLPSDRFSAERTGGSVSTLTIQRTQQEDSAVYLCASSSQKTRLAGDTGELFFGEGSRLTVL.

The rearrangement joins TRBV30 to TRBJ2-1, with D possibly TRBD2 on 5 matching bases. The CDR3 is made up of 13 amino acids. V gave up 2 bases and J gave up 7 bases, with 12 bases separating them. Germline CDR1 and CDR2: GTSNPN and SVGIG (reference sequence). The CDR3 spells CAWSIDRRNEQFF. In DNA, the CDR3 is TGTGCCTGGAGTATTGACCGGAGGAATGAGCAGTTCTTC.

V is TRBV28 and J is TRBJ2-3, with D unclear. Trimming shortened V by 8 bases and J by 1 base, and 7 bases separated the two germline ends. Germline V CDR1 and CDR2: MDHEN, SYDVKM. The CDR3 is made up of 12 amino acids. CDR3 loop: CASLAGTDTQYF. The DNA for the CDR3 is TGTGCCAGCCTGGCAGGCACAGATACGCAGTATTTT.

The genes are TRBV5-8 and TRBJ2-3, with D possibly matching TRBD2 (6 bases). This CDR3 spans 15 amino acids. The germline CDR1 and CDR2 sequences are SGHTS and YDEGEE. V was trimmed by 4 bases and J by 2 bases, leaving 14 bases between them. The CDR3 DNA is TGTGCCAGCAGCCCCCGCGGGATCCTCACAGATACGCAGTATTTT. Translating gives CASSPRGILTDTQYF.

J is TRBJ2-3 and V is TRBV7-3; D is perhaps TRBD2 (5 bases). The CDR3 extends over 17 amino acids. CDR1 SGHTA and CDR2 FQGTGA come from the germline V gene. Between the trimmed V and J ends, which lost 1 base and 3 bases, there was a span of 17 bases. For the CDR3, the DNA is TGTGCCAGCAGCTTAAGTGGCGGGCTAGGTGGAACAGATACGCAGTATTTT. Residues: CASSLSGGLGGTDTQYF.

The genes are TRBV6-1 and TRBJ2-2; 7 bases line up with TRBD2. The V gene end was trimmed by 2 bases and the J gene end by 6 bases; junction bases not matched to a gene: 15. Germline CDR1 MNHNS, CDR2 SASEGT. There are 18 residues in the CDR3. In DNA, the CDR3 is TGTGCCAGCAGTGAAAAGGGACTACTTTATTCAATCCCCGGGGAGCTGTTTTTT. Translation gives CASSEKGLLYSIPGELFF.

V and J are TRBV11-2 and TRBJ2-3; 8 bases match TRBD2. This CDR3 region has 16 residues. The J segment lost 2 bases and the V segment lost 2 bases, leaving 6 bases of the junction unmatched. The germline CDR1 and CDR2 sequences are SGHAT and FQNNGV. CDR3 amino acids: CASSLFSGKFTDTQYF. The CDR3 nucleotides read TGTGCCAGCAGCTTATTTAGCGGGAAATTCACAGATACGCAGTATTTT.

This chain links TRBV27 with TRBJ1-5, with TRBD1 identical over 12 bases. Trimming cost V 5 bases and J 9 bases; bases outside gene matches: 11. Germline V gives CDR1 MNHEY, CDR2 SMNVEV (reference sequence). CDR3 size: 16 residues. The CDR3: CASSPLGQGALGPQHF. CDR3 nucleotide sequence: TGTGCCAGCAGTCCCCTGGGACAGGGGGCTTTGGGGCCCCAGCATTTT.

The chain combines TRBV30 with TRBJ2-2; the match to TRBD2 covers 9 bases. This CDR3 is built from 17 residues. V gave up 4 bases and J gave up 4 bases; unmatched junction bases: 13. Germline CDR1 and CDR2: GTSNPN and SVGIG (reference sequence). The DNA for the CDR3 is TGTGCCTGGACCCAAATAAGACTAGCGGTCCGCACCGGGGAGCTGTTTTTT. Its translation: CAWTQIRLAVRTGELFF.